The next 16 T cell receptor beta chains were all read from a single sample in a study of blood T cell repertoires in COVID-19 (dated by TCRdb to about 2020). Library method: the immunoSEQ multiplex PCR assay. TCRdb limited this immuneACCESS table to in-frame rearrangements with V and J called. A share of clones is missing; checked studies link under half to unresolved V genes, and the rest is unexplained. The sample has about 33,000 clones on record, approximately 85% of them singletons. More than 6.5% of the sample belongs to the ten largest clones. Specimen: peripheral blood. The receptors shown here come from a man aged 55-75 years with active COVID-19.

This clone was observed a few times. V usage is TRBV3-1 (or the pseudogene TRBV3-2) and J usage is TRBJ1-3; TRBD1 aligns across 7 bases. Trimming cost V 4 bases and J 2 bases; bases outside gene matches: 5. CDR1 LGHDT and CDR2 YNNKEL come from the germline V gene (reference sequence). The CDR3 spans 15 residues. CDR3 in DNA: TGTGCCAGCAGCCTACGGACAGGCCCTGGAAACACCATATATTTT. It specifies CASSLRTGPGNTIYF.

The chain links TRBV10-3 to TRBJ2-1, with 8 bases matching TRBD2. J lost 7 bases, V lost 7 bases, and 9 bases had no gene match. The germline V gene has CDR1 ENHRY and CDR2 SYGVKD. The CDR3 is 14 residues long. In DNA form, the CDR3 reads TGTGCCATCACGCCAGCGGGAGCTGTTAATGAGCAGTTCTTC. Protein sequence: CAITPAGAVNEQFF.

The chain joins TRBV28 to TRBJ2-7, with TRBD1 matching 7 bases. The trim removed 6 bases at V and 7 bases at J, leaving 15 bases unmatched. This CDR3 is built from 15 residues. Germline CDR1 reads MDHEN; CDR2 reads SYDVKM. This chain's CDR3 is CASSYTGVLPGEQYF. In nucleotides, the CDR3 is TGTGCCAGCAGCTATACAGGGGTCCTCCCTGGGGAGCAGTACTTC.

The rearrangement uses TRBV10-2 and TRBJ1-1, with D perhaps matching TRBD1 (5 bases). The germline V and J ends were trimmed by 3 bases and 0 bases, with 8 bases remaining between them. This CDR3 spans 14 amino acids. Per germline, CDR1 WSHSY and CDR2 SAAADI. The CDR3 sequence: CASSEQVMNTEAFF. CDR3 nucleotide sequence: TGCGCCAGCAGTGAACAGGTAATGAACACTGAAGCTTTCTTT.

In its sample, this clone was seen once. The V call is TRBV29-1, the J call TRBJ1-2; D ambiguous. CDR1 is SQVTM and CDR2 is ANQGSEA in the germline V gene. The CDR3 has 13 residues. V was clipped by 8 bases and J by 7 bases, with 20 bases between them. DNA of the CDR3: TGCAGCTCCGCCGGAGACTGGATGGGTGGCTACACCTTC. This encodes CSSAGDWMGGYTF.

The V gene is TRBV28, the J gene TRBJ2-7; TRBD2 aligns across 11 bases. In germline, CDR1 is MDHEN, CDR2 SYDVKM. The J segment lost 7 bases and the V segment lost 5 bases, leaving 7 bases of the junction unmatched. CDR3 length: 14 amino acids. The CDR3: CASSLGLAATEQYF. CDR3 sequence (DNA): TGTGCCAGCAGTCTGGGACTAGCGGCGACTGAGCAGTACTTC.

The CDR3 loop reads CASASGGNEQFF. The DNA for the CDR3 is TGTGCCAGCGCTTCCGGGGGCAATGAGCAGTTCTTC. The chain is built from TRBV18 and TRBJ2-1; TRBD2 might be the D (6 bases). Germline CDR1 KGHSH, CDR2 LQKENI. V was pared by 8 bases and J by 6 bases, with 11 bases between. The CDR3 extends over 12 amino acids.

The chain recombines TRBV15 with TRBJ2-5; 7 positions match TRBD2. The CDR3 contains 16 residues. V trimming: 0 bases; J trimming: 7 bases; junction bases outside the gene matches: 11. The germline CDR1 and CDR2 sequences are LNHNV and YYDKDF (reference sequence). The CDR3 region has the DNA TGTGCCACCAGCAGAGAAGATAGCGGGCGATTGGGGACCCAGTACTTC. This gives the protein CATSREDSGRLGTQYF.

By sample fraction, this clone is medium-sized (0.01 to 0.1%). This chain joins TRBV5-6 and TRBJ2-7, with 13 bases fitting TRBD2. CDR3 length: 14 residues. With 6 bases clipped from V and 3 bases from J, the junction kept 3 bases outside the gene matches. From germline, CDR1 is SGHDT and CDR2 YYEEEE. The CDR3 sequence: CASTRTSGSYEQYV. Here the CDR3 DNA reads TGTGCCAGCACCAGGACTAGCGGGAGCTACGAGCAGTACGTC.

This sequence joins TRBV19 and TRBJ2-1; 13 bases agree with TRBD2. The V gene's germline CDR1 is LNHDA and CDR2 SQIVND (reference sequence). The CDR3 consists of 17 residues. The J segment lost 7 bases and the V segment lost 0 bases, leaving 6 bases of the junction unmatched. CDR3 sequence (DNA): TGTGCCAGTAGTATAGATACTAGCGGGAGGGCCAAAAATGAGCAGTTCTTC. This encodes CASSIDTSGRAKNEQFF.

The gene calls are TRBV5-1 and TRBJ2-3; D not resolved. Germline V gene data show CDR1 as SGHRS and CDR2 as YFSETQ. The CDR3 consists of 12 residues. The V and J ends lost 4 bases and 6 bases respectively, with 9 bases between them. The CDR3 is CASSPGRDTQYF. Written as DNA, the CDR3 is TGCGCCAGCAGCCCCGGTCGGGATACGCAGTATTTT.

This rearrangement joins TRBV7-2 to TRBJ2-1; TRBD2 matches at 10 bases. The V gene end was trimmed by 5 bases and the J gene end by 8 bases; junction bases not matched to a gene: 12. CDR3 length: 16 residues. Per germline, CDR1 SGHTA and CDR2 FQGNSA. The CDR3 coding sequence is TGTGCCAGCAGCGCACCCGGGAGCGGGAGGGTGGATGAGCAGTTCTTC. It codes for CASSAPGSGRVDEQFF.

The CDR3 DNA sequence: TGCGCCAGCAGCCGACTAGCGGGAGGGCCCAATGAGCAGTTCTTC. This sequence encodes CASSRLAGGPNEQFF. The rearrangement uses TRBV5-1 and TRBJ2-1, with 14 bases lining up with TRBD2. CDR1 is SGHRS, CDR2 YFSETQ, per germline. CDR3 length equals 15 residues. The junction had 3 bases not matched to a gene; V was cut back by 4 bases and J by 6 bases.

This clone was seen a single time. In DNA form, the CDR3 reads TGTGCCAGCAGCTTAGAGACTAGCACAACCGGGGAGCTGTTTTTT. As protein: CASSLETSTTGELFF. This chain joins TRBV7-8 and TRBJ2-2; 7 nucleotides agree with TRBD2. The CDR3 totals 15 residues. The germline V gene has CDR1 SGHVS and CDR2 FQNEAQ. V was pared by 1 base and J by 5 bases, with 4 bases of the junction left unmatched. Full variable domain (rest looked up from reference TRBV7-8 and TRBJ2-2): GAGVSQSPRYKVAKRGQDVALRCDPISGHVSLFWYQQALGQGPEFLTYFQNEAQLDKSGLPSDRFFAERPEGSVSTLKIQRTQQEDSAVYLCASSLETSTTGELFFGEGSRLTVL.

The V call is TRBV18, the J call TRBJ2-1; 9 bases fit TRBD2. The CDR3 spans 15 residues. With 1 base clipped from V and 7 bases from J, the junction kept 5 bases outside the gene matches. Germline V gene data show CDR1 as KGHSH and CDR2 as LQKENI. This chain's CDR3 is CASSPRGGRVNEQFF. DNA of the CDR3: TGTGCCAGCTCACCACGCGGCGGGAGGGTTAATGAGCAGTTCTTC.

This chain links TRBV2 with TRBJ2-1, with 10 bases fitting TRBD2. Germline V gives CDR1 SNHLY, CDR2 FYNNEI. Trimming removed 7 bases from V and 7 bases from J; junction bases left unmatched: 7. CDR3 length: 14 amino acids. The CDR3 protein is CASISAGGPNEQFF. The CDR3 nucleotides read TGTGCCAGCATATCAGCGGGAGGGCCAAATGAGCAGTTCTTC.